Below, 20 T cell receptor beta chains from the same sample are listed, as sequenced in a study of beta chain features in type 1 diabetes listed by TCRdb under 2018. Their antigens are not known. Beyond this particular receptor, the publication reports: Type 1 diabetes patients showed a moderate but significant shortening of TCRB CDR3 length in all four CD4+ subsets.

Libraries were prepared through the immunoSEQ multiplex PCR assay. All of the isolated RNA was reverse transcribed with the High Capacity cDNA Reverse Transcription Kit, so expressed TCRB transcripts were sequenced. Drawn from immuneACCESS, this table holds only the in-frame rearrangements with V and J called that TCRdb kept. Clones are partly lost; checked studies trace under half to an unresolved V gene and leave the rest unexplained. Here the sample has approximately 43,000 clones; approximately 61% occur a single time. Less than 2% of the sample is taken by the ten largest. Source material: Tregs from blood. This sample's cell subset or site label indicates: regulatory CD4+ T cells. The source of these receptors is a man aged 30-40 years with type 1 diabetes. Some clones in this sample may be carry-over from other donors' samples.

This chain links TRBV5-1 with TRBJ2-3, with D possibly TRBD2 on 6 matching bases. Trimming stripped 0 bases from V and 9 bases from J, with 14 bases between. The germline gives CDR1 SGHRS, CDR2 YFSETQ. This CDR3 spans 14 amino acids. For the CDR3, the DNA is TGCGCCAGCAGCTTGGATTTTAGGGAGGAAACGCAGTATTTT. Its translation: CASSLDFREETQYF.

This clone has just a few counts. This chain joins TRBV2 and TRBJ1-2; 7 nucleotides agree with TRBD1. CDR1 is SNHLY, CDR2 FYNNEI, per germline. The V segment lost 7 bases and the J segment 8 bases; nucleotides outside the gene matches: 13. This CDR3 contains 14 residues. As DNA, the CDR3 is TGTGCCAGCACTCCAGAGGAGGGGGCGGTCGGCTACACCTTC. Protein: CASTPEEGAVGYTF. Together with reference TRBV2 and TRBJ1-2, the CDR3 gives the full variable domain: EPEVTQTPSHQVTQMGQEVILRCVPISNHLYFYWYRQILGQKVEFLVSFYNNEISEKSEIFDDQFSVERPDGSNFTLKIRSTKLEDSAMYFCASTPEEGAVGYTFGSGTRLTVV.

The chain links TRBV6-1 to TRBJ2-1, with 7 bases aligning to TRBD1. CDR1 and CDR2 from the germline V gene are MNHNS and SASEGT. V lost 3 bases to trimming and J lost 2 bases; unmatched junction nucleotides: 1. The CDR3 is 14 amino acids. The CDR3, as DNA: TGTGCCAGCAGTGAGGGGACAGCCTACAATGAGCAGTTCTTC. This encodes CASSEGTAYNEQFF.

V gene TRBV4-2 combines with J gene TRBJ2-2; TRBD2 might be the D (5 bases). Trimming removed 3 bases at V and 6 bases at J, with 14 bases between. CDR3 length: 15 residues. Per the germline V gene, CDR1 is LGHNA and CDR2 is YNFKEQ. The chain's CDR3 is CASSQKIDGAGELFF. CDR3 in DNA: TGTGCCAGCAGCCAGAAGATTGACGGGGCCGGGGAGCTGTTTTTT.

The chain links TRBV7-2 to TRBJ2-7; 9 positions match TRBD1. CDR1 SGHTA and CDR2 FQGNSA come from the germline V gene. The CDR3 is made up of 15 amino acids. The ends lost 7 bases at V and 2 bases at J; junction bases unmatched: 9. DNA of the CDR3: TGTGCCAGCACCCCGGCCGGGACAGGGCCCTACGAGCAGTACTTC. It translates to CASTPAGTGPYEQYF.

V usage is TRBV7-9 and J usage is TRBJ2-4; 8 bases are shared with TRBD2. The length of the CDR3 is 16 residues. Germline CDR1 is SEHNR and CDR2 is FQNEAQ (reference sequence). V dropped 1 base and J dropped 0; count of bases not matched to a gene: 2. The CDR3, as DNA: TGTGCCAGCAGCTTAGGGACTAGCATAGCCAAAAACATTCAGTACTTC. Protein product: CASSLGTSIAKNIQYF. Filled out from reference TRBV7-9 and TRBJ2-4, the complete variable domain reads DTGVSQNPRHKITKRGQNVTFRCDPISEHNRLYWYRQTLGQGPEFLTYFQNEAQLEKSRLLSDRFSAERPKGSFSTLEIQRTEQGDSAMYLCASSLGTSIAKNIQYFGAGTRLSVL.

This clone was detected only a few times. The rearrangement uses TRBV7-2 and TRBJ2-1, with 7 nucleotides matching TRBD1. The CDR3 is 15 amino acids. Germline CDR1 reads SGHTA; CDR2 reads FQGNSA. V shed 5 bases, J shed 6 bases, and the junction held 10 bases outside the gene matches. The CDR3 region has the DNA TGTGCCAGCAGCACACAGGGGACCTATGTCAATGAGCAGTTCTTC. Translated, it gives CASSTQGTYVNEQFF. Full variable domain (rest looked up from reference TRBV7-2 and TRBJ2-1): GAGVSQSPSNKVTEKGKDVELRCDPISGHTALYWYRQSLGQGLEFLIYFQGNSAPDKSGLPSDRFSAERTGGSVSTLTIQRTQQEDSAVYLCASSTQGTYVNEQFFGPGTRLTVL.

The V and J genes are TRBV6-5 and TRBJ1-3, with TRBD1 matching over 7 bases. This CDR3 region has 15 residues. J gave up 2 bases and V 10 bases, and 11 bases lay outside the gene matches. CDR1 and CDR2 from the germline V gene are MNHEY and SVGAGI. The CDR3 protein is CATGTTGYTGNTIYF. Written as DNA, the CDR3 is TGTGCCACCGGAACGACAGGGTACACTGGAAACACCATATATTTT.

The chain is built from TRBV7-9 and TRBJ1-2; D gene uncertain. The length of the CDR3 is 13 residues. V lost 1 base and J 8 bases, leaving 11 bases between the germline ends. Germline CDR1 SEHNR, CDR2 FQNEAQ (reference sequence). The CDR3 bases are TGTGCCAGCAGCTTAGAAGGAGGGTACGGCTACACCTTC. Its translation is CASSLEGGYGYTF.

The rearrangement joins TRBV7-8 to TRBJ2-7, with D tentatively TRBD1 (6 bases). Deletions cut 9 bases from V and 0 bases from J, with 30 bases between. CDR3 length equals 19 residues. CDR1 and CDR2 from the germline V gene are SGHVS and FQNEAQ. The CDR3 region has the DNA TGTGCCAGTGCTGGAAGAGGACAGACAACGAGGGGAAGCTCCTACGAGCAGTACTTC. The encoded protein is CASAGRGQTTRGSSYEQYF. Full variable domain (rest looked up from reference TRBV7-8 and TRBJ2-7): GAGVSQSPRYKVAKRGQDVALRCDPISGHVSLFWYQQALGQGPEFLTYFQNEAQLDKSGLPSDRFFAERPEGSVSTLKIQRTQQEDSAVYLCASAGRGQTTRGSSYEQYFGPGTRLTVT.

This rearrangement joins TRBV15 to TRBJ2-1, with 9 bases fitting TRBD2. Germline V gives CDR1 LNHNV, CDR2 YYDKDF (reference sequence). CDR3 length: 16 residues. The trim removed 6 bases at V and 3 bases at J, leaving 9 bases unmatched. In DNA form, the CDR3 reads TGTGCCACCAGAGCTGGACTAGCGTCTAACTACAATGAGCAGTTCTTC. Protein product: CATRAGLASNYNEQFF. Full variable domain (remainder filled in from reference TRBV15 and TRBJ2-1): DAMVIQNPRYQVTQFGKPVTLSCSQTLNHNVMYWYQQKSSQAPKLLFHYYDKDFNNEADTPDNFQSRRPNTSFCFLDIRSPGLGDTAMYLCATRAGLASNYNEQFFGPGTRLTVL.

This sequence joins TRBV7-9 and TRBJ1-3; 8 nucleotides line up with TRBD1. The V segment lost 4 bases and the J segment 2 bases; nucleotides outside the gene matches: 1. CDR3 length equals 14 residues. Germline assignment: CDR1 SEHNR and CDR2 FQNEAQ (reference sequence). The CDR3 reads CASSWTGPGNTIYF. The DNA for the CDR3 is TGTGCCAGCAGCTGGACAGGGCCTGGAAACACCATATATTTT. Supplemented by reference TRBV7-9 and TRBJ1-3, the full variable domain reads DTGVSQNPRHKITKRGQNVTFRCDPISEHNRLYWYRQTLGQGPEFLTYFQNEAQLEKSRLLSDRFSAERPKGSFSTLEIQRTEQGDSAMYLCASSWTGPGNTIYFGEGSWLTVV.

V gene TRBV7-6 combines with J gene TRBJ1-1, with 8 bases fitting TRBD1. The ends lost 5 bases at V and 2 bases at J; junction bases unmatched: 4. Germline values: CDR1 SGHVS, CDR2 FNYEAQ. This CDR3 is 14 amino acids long. The CDR3 nucleotides read TGTGCCAGCAGCCCGACAGGGGCCAACACTGAAGCTTTCTTT. Translation gives CASSPTGANTEAFF.

This clone appeared a single time. V and J are TRBV2 and TRBJ1-1; TRBD1 is a possible D gene (5 bases). Trimming took off 2 bases at V and 2 bases at J, with 9 bases between the two ends. Germline CDR1 and CDR2: SNHLY and FYNNEI. This CDR3 contains 14 residues. In DNA form, the CDR3 reads TGTGCCAGCAGTGAACAGGGCCCCAACACTGAAGCTTTCTTT. This gives the protein CASSEQGPNTEAFF.

The V gene is TRBV6-6, the J gene TRBJ2-1, with 12 positions matching TRBD1. Losses at the gene ends were 6 bases for V and 8 bases for J; bases not matched to a gene: 8. Per the germline V gene, CDR1 is MNHNY and CDR2 is SVGAGI (reference sequence). The length of the CDR3 is 15 residues. The CDR3 region is CASSRPGQGAYEQFF. Written as DNA, the CDR3 is TGTGCCAGCAGCCGCCCGGGACAGGGGGCTTATGAGCAGTTCTTC.

The V gene is TRBV4-3, the J gene TRBJ1-2; D call uncertain. The CDR3 is made up of 15 amino acids. Trimming left V 0 bases short and J 4 bases short, with 12 bases between. The germline CDR1 and CDR2 sequences are LGHNA and YSLEER. CDR3 region: CASSQDWGGFYGYTF. The CDR3 DNA sequence: TGCGCCAGCAGCCAAGATTGGGGAGGGTTCTATGGCTACACCTTC.

The J gene is TRBJ1-1, the V gene TRBV6-4; perhaps TRBD1 as D (5 bases). V gave up 4 bases and J gave up 1 base, with 7 bases separating them. From germline, CDR1 is MRHNA and CDR2 SNTAGT. This CDR3 is 13 amino acids long. The CDR3 reads CASSADRNTEAFF. The CDR3 DNA is TGTGCCAGCAGTGCCGACAGGAACACTGAAGCTTTCTTT.

This clone has more than one count but fewer than ten. V gene TRBV15 combines with J gene TRBJ1-2; D uncertain. The V gene lost 0 bases and the J gene lost 8 bases, with 16 bases spanning the gap. Germline assignment: CDR1 LNHNV and CDR2 YYDKDF (reference sequence). The CDR3 totals 15 residues. The chain's CDR3 is CATSRDPWEGGGYTF. CDR3 DNA: TGTGCCACCAGCAGAGATCCTTGGGAGGGAGGCGGCTACACCTTC.

This chain uses TRBV5-1 with TRBJ2-5; 9 nucleotides agree with TRBD1. The CDR3 totals 14 residues. Trimming removed 7 bases from V and 2 bases from J; junction bases left unmatched: 6. The germline CDR1 and CDR2 sequences are SGHRS and YFSETQ. CDR3 sequence: CASGPTGGQETQYF. DNA for the CDR3: TGCGCCAGCGGCCCGACAGGGGGGCAAGAGACCCAGTACTTC.

This clone has a single count. The rearrangement uses TRBV5-1 and TRBJ2-5; perhaps TRBD1 as D (5 bases). Germline CDR1 SGHRS, CDR2 YFSETQ. The CDR3 runs 14 residues. With 2 bases removed from V and 1 base from J, the gap between germline ends came to 9 bases. The chain's CDR3 is CASSFDSTQETQYF. The CDR3 DNA reads as TGCGCCAGCAGCTTCGACAGTACCCAAGAGACCCAGTACTTC.